The clone carrying this TCR beta chain showed up just once. The target antigen is unknown. PCR involved 60 Vbeta and 13 Jbeta primers. TCRdb keeps only in-frame clones here, not all; method: immunoSEQ multiplex PCR. The sample has 130,000 to 150,000 clones, roughly 80% seen once. Germline CDR1 is KGHSH and CDR2 is LQKENI. There are 14 residues in the CDR3. V shed 5 bases and J shed 8 bases, with 18 bases lying between them. This sample is part of a study of cytomegalovirus exposure and HLA in healthy donors. Study-level points and caveats: 150 to 200 TCR beta chains were listed as cytomegalovirus-associated. In a later analysis, TCR beta V- and J-gene trimming was associated with a missense DCLRE1C variant. CMV serostatus was the only recorded immune exposure for donors.

Specimen: PBMCs. The TCR was taken from a man aged 40-55 years in good health and CMV-seropositive. V and J are TRBV18 and TRBJ1-2; the D is unclear. The DNA for the CDR3 is TGTGCCAGCTCAATCGGCGAGGGAGTCAGGGGCTACACCTTC. Translated, it gives CASSIGEGVRGYTF.